Each of the 16 T cell receptor beta chains below was sequenced from the same sample in a study of blood T cell repertoires in COVID-19. Using immunoSEQ multiplex PCR, the repertoire was profiled, and TCRdb retains in-frame clones only, with some absent. The table has roughly 110,000 clones, 70% to 90% seen once. The sequencing input was peripheral blood. The receptors shown here come from a man aged 40-49 years with active or convalescent COVID-19.

This chain joins TRBV19 and TRBJ1-2; 7 nucleotides line up with TRBD1. This CDR3 comprises 15 residues. J lost 3 bases, V lost 7 bases, and 11 bases had no gene match. Germline-derived CDR1 and CDR2 are LNHDA and SQIVND (reference sequence). The CDR3 coding sequence is TGTGCCAGTAATACAGGGGATTCGGTCGACTATGGCTACACCTTC. Protein: CASNTGDSVDYGYTF.

This sequence joins TRBV24-1 and TRBJ1-2; 8 nucleotides agree with TRBD1. Trimming took 4 bases from V and 8 from J; bases not matched to a gene: 2. The CDR3 runs 12 residues. The germline V gene has CDR1 KGHDR and CDR2 SFDVKD. The CDR3 here is CATSETGVGYTF. The CDR3 DNA is TGTGCCACCAGTGAGACAGGGGTAGGCTACACCTTC.

The chain is built from TRBV18 and TRBJ2-1; 8 bases map to TRBD2. The CDR3 has 16 amino acids. Germline CDR1 reads KGHSH; CDR2 reads LQKENI. J was trimmed by 3 bases and V by 3 bases; bases with no gene match: 7. The CDR3 nucleotides are TGTGCCAGCTCACCCCTTCCGAGCGGGAGCTACAATGAGCAGTTCTTC. Protein sequence: CASSPLPSGSYNEQFF.

This clone was seen a single time. The J gene is TRBJ2-2, the V gene TRBV5-6, with 10 bases identical to TRBD1. Trimming cost V 3 bases and J 1 base; bases outside gene matches: 3. The germline CDR1 and CDR2 sequences are SGHDT and YYEEEE. The CDR3 consists of 16 residues. The CDR3 bases are TGTGCCAGCAGCTACGGACAGGGGGTGAACACCGGGGAGCTGTTTTTT. It codes for CASSYGQGVNTGELFF. The entire variable domain, with the rest obtained from reference TRBV5-6 and TRBJ2-2, is as follows: DAGVTQSPTHLIKTRGQQVTLRCSPKSGHDTVSWYQQALGQGPQFIFQYYEEEERQRGNFPDRFSGHQFPNYSSELNVNALLLGDSALYLCASSYGQGVNTGELFFGEGSRLTVL.

This chain uses TRBV7-8 with TRBJ2-3, with 10 bases lining up with TRBD2. The CDR3 runs to 16 residues. The germline CDR1 and CDR2 sequences are SGHVS and FQNEAQ. V was pared by 5 bases and J by 6 bases, with 11 bases of the junction left unmatched. CDR3 in amino acids: CASSIRTSGALDTQYF. CDR3 nucleotide sequence: TGTGCCAGCAGCATAAGGACTAGCGGAGCCCTCGATACGCAGTATTTT.

The gene calls are TRBV21-1 and TRBJ2-7; the table calls TRBD1, which could not be checked here. TRBV21-1 is an annotated pseudogene. The CDR3 extends over 12 amino acids. The CDR3 reads CASGPLNYEQYF. The CDR3 DNA reads TGTGCCAGCGGGCCCCTAAACTACGAGCAGTACTTC.

V gene TRBV7-3 combines with J gene TRBJ2-1, with 10 bases lining up with TRBD2. The CDR3 consists of 16 residues. With V trimmed by 1 base and J by 10 bases, 10 bases remained unmatched. Germline loops: CDR1 SGHTA, CDR2 FQGTGA. Here the CDR3 DNA reads TGTGCCAGCAGCTTAAGTAGCGGGAGGTCCCTGAAGGAGCAGTTCTTC. Translated: CASSLSSGRSLKEQFF. Complete variable domain (other parts from reference TRBV7-3 and TRBJ2-1): GAGVSQTPSNKVTEKGKYVELRCDPISGHTALYWYRQSLGQGPEFLIYFQGTGAADDSGLPNDRFFAVRPEGSVSTLKIQRTERGDSAVYLCASSLSSGRSLKEQFFGPGTRLTVL.

J is TRBJ2-2 and V is TRBV4-1, with 10 bases that match TRBD2. The germline V gene encodes CDR1 MGHRA and CDR2 YSYEKL. V shed 4 bases, J shed 3 bases, and the junction held 8 bases outside the gene matches. The length of the CDR3 is 17 residues. Here the CDR3 DNA reads TGCGCCAGCAGCCCCCGAATGGGACTAGCGTACACCGGGGAGCTGTTTTTT. It specifies CASSPRMGLAYTGELFF.

V and J are TRBV18 and TRBJ2-2; TRBD1 aligns across 7 bases. There are 17 residues in the CDR3. V lost 3 bases and J lost 3; bases outside the gene matches: 10. Germline V gene sequence: CDR1 KGHSH, CDR2 LQKENI. DNA for the CDR3: TGTGCCAGCTCACCCCCCCGAGGGGGCTGGGACACCGGGGAGCTGTTTTTT. It is translated as CASSPPRGGWDTGELFF.

The chain has TRBV10-1 and TRBJ2-1; D remains ambiguous. The CDR3 is made up of 13 amino acids. V gave up 5 bases and J gave up 8 bases, with 13 bases separating them. The germline gives CDR1 WNHNN, CDR2 SYGVQD (reference sequence). The CDR3: CASSKSGRDEQFF. For the CDR3, the DNA is TGCGCCAGCAGTAAATCCGGTCGAGATGAGCAGTTCTTC.

This sequence joins TRBV7-2 and TRBJ1-5, with TRBD1 identical over 7 bases. This CDR3 spans 16 amino acids. CDR1 and CDR2 from the germline V gene are SGHTA and FQGNSA. After removal of 3 bases from V and 2 bases from J, the junction contained 7 bases not matched to a gene. The chain's CDR3 is CASSLTTGTGNQPQHF. CDR3 bases: TGTGCCAGCAGCTTGACGACAGGGACGGGCAATCAGCCCCAGCATTTT.

This sequence joins TRBV5-1 and TRBJ2-4; TRBD2 is a possible D gene (5 bases). V lost 0 bases to trimming and J lost 7 bases, with 14 bases between them. This CDR3 comprises 15 residues. Germline V gene lookup returns CDR1 SGHRS and CDR2 YFSETQ. CDR3 amino acids: CASSLVGSPGNIQYF. As DNA, the CDR3 is TGCGCCAGCAGCTTGGTCGGCTCCCCGGGGAACATTCAGTACTTC.

The chain combines TRBV19 with TRBJ1-1; D possibly corresponds to TRBD1 (6 bases). CDR1 and CDR2 (germline): LNHDA, SQIVND (reference sequence). V was pared by 2 bases and J by 5 bases, with 12 bases between. The CDR3 contains 14 residues. For the CDR3, the DNA is TGTGCCAGTAGTATAAGCGGGGGCAAGACTGAAGCTTTCTTT. Translated: CASSISGGKTEAFF.

This clone was seen just once. The chain is built from TRBV25-1 and TRBJ2-1, with 8 bases matching TRBD1. J lost 2 bases, V lost 1 base, and 1 base had no gene match. Germline CDR1 is MGHDK and CDR2 is SYGVNS. This CDR3 is built from 15 residues. The CDR3 loop is CASSESGGAYNEQFF. CDR3 coding DNA: TGTGCCAGCAGTGAATCAGGGGGCGCCTACAATGAGCAGTTCTTC.

The chain uses TRBV7-2 and TRBJ1-2; 7 nucleotides match TRBD1. The CDR3 extends over 14 amino acids. V shed 4 bases, J shed 5 bases, and the junction held 7 bases outside the gene matches. Germline V gene sequence: CDR1 SGHTA, CDR2 FQGNSA. As DNA, the CDR3 is TGTGCCAGCAGCTCCCCGACAGGGACATATGGCTACACCTTC. Amino acids: CASSSPTGTYGYTF.

V and J are TRBV4-1 and TRBJ2-1, with 13 bases that match TRBD2. The CDR3 contains 16 residues. Germline CDR1 is MGHRA and CDR2 is YSYEKL. V lost 1 base and J lost 10; bases outside the gene matches: 7. The CDR3 sequence: CASSQGTSGRAREQFF. CDR3 sequence (DNA): TGCGCCAGCAGCCAAGGAACTAGCGGGAGGGCCAGGGAGCAGTTCTTC.